This is a list of T cell receptor beta chains from one sample in a study of CD8 T cells in ankylosing spondylitis. TCRdb redid the calling of the 5' RACE reads with MiXCR, one entry per CDR3 protein. The repertoire holds some 840,000 distinct CDR3 sequences, with roughly 12% as singletons. Sample: blood, either unsorted or a sorted T cell fraction (not recorded which). Source of these receptors: a male donor with ankylosing spondylitis. CDR3s include the opening cysteine and the closing phenylalanine or tryptophan. A D gene is named only where the DNA matches it firmly. Only some rows state a clone size, as once, few, many or a class for expanded clones.

d_gene: TRBD1
abundance: -
v_gene: TRBV20-1
j_gene: TRBJ1-5
CDR3aa: CSARDQGQINQPQHF
CDR3nt: TGCAGTGCTAGAGATCAGGGACAGATCAATCAGCCCCAGCATTTT

d_gene: -
abundance: -
v_gene: TRBV28
j_gene: TRBJ2-7
CDR3aa: CASKKGVGYEQYF
CDR3nt: TGTGCCAGCAAGAAGGGGGTTGGCTACGAGCAGTACTTC

d_gene: -
abundance: many
v_gene: TRBV4-3
j_gene: TRBJ2-3
CDR3aa: CASSHQDSGTDTQYF
CDR3nt: TGCGCCAGCAGCCACCAAGACTCTGGCACAGATACGCAGTATTTT

d_gene: -
abundance: -
v_gene: TRBV7-2
j_gene: TRBJ2-7
CDR3aa: CASSLRGGLEEQYF
CDR3nt: TGTGCCAGCAGCTTACGTGGCGGTCTGGAAGAGCAGTACTTC

d_gene: -
abundance: -
v_gene: TRBV4-3
j_gene: TRBJ2-3
CDR3aa: CASSQGIADTQYF
CDR3nt: TGCGCCAGCAGCCAAGGAATCGCCGATACGCAGTATTTT

d_gene: -
abundance: -
v_gene: TRBV6-2/TRBV6-3
j_gene: TRBJ1-1
CDR3aa: CASSYRHTEAFF
CDR3nt: TGTGCCAGCAGTTACCGGCACACTGAAGCTTTCTTT

d_gene: TRBD1
abundance: -
v_gene: TRBV6-5
j_gene: TRBJ2-7
CDR3aa: CASSFVTGGYEQYF
CDR3nt: TGTGCCAGCAGTTTTGTCACAGGGGGCTACGAGCAGTACTTC

d_gene: TRBD1
abundance: -
v_gene: TRBV12-3/TRBV12-4
j_gene: TRBJ2-6
CDR3aa: CALSSRGTGSGANVLTF
CDR3nt: TGTGCCCTCAGTTCCAGGGGGACGGGCTCTGGGGCCAACGTCCTGACTTTC

d_gene: TRBD2
abundance: -
v_gene: TRBV20-1
j_gene: TRBJ2-3
CDR3aa: CSAYGTSDTDTQYF
CDR3nt: TGCAGTGCTTACGGGACTAGCGACACAGATACGCAGTATTTT

d_gene: -
abundance: many
v_gene: TRBV5-1
j_gene: TRBJ2-1
CDR3aa: CASSLEEQDNYNEQFF
CDR3nt: TGCGCCAGCAGCTTGGAAGAACAGGATAACTACAATGAGCAGTTCTTC